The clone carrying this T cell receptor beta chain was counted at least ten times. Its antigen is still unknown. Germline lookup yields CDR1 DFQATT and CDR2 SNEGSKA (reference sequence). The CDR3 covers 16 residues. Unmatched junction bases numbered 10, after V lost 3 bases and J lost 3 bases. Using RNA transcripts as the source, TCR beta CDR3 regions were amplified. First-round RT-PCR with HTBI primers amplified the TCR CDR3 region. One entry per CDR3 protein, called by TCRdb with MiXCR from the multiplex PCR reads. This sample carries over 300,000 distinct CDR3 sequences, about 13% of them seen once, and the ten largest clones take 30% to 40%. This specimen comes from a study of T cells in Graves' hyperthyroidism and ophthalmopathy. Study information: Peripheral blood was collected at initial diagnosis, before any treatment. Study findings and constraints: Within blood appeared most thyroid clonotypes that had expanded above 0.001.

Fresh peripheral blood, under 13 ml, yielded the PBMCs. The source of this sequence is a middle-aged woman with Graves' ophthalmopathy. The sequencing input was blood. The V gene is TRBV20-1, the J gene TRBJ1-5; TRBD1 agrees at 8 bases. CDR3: CSASLDRDLVNQPQHF. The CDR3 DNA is TGCAGTGCTAGCCTGGACAGGGATTTAGTCAATCAGCCCCAGCATTTT.